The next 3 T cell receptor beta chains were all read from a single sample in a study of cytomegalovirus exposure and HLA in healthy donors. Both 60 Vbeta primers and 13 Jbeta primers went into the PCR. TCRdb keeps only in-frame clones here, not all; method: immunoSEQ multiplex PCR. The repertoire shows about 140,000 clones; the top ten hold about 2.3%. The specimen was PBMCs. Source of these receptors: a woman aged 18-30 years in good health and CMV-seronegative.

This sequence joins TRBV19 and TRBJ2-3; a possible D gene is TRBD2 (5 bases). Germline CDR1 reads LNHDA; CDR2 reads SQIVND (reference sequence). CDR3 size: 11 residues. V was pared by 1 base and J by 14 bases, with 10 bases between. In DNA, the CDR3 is TGTGCCAGTAGTATAGCCGGGAATCCGTATTTT. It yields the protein CASSIAGNPYF.

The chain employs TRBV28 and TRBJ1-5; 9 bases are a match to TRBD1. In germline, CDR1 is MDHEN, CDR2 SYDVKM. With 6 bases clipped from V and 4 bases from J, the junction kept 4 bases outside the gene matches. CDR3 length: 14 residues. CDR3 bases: TGTGCCAGCAGGACAGGGGGGCTGAATCAGCCCCAGCATTTT. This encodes CASRTGGLNQPQHF.

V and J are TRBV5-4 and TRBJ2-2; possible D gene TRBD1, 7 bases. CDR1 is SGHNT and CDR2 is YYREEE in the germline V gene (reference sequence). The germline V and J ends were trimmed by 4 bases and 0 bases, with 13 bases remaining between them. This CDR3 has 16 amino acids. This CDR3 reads CASSSGQGANTGELFF. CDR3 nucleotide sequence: TGTGCCAGCAGCAGCGGGCAGGGGGCGAACACCGGGGAGCTGTTTTTT.